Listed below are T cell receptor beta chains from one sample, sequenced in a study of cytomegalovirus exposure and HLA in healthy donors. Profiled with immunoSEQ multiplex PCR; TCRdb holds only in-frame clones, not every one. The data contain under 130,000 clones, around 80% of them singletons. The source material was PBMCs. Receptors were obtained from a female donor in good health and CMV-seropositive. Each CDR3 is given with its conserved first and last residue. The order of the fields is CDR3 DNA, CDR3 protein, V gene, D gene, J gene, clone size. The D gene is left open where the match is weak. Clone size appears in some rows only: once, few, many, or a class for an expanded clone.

CDR3nt: TGTGCCAGCAGCTCCACGGGCGGGAGGGTCTACAATGAGCAGTTCTTC
CDR3aa: CASSSTGGRVYNEQFF
v_gene: TRBV7-2
d_gene: TRBD2
j_gene: TRBJ2-1
abundance: -

CDR3nt: TGTGCCAGCAGTGACTCCGGACTGGCGAACACTGAAGCTTTCTTT
CDR3aa: CASSDSGLANTEAFF
v_gene: TRBV6-1
d_gene: -
j_gene: TRBJ1-1
abundance: -

CDR3nt: TGTGCCAGCAGCTTAACCCCCCTAGCGGGATCGGGAAATGAGCAGTTCTTC
CDR3aa: CASSLTPLAGSGNEQFF
v_gene: TRBV7-3
d_gene: TRBD2
j_gene: TRBJ2-1
abundance: -

CDR3nt: TGTGCCAGCAGTATAGGACAGGGGAGGGGATTCCTCTCCTACGAGCAGTACTTC
CDR3aa: CASSIGQGRGFLSYEQYF
v_gene: TRBV27
d_gene: TRBD1
j_gene: TRBJ2-7
abundance: -

CDR3nt: TGCGCCAGCAGCTACGGACTAGACTCCTACAATGAGCAGTTCTTC
CDR3aa: CASSYGLDSYNEQFF
v_gene: TRBV5-1
d_gene: TRBD2
j_gene: TRBJ2-1
abundance: -

CDR3nt: TGTGCCGGTGGCCTTGGGGGGGGAAACACTGAAGCTTTCTTT
CDR3aa: CAGGLGGGNTEAFF
v_gene: TRBV28
d_gene: -
j_gene: TRBJ1-1
abundance: -

CDR3nt: TGCGCCAGCAGCCCGGGAGGGGCCAACGTCCTGACTTTC
CDR3aa: CASSPGGANVLTF
v_gene: TRBV5-1
d_gene: -
j_gene: TRBJ2-6
abundance: -

CDR3nt: TGTGCCAGCAGGGCGGGACTAGCGGGAGCAGGCGAGCAGTACTTC
CDR3aa: CASRAGLAGAGEQYF
v_gene: TRBV27
d_gene: TRBD2
j_gene: TRBJ2-7
abundance: -

CDR3nt: TGCGCCAGCAGAAGACAGGGGGCCGACGGGGAGCTGTTTTTT
CDR3aa: CASRRQGADGELFF
v_gene: TRBV4-3
d_gene: TRBD1
j_gene: TRBJ2-2
abundance: -

CDR3nt: TGTGCCAGCAGCGTAGATCCTCCGACAGGGGGAAAGACTGAAGCTTTCTTT
CDR3aa: CASSVDPPTGGKTEAFF
v_gene: TRBV9
d_gene: TRBD1
j_gene: TRBJ1-1
abundance: -

CDR3nt: TGCGCCAGCAGCTTGGACGGGTCCGGGGAGCTGTTTTTT
CDR3aa: CASSLDGSGELFF
v_gene: TRBV5-1
d_gene: -
j_gene: TRBJ2-2
abundance: few

CDR3nt: TGTGCCATCGGGGGGGACACCGGGGAGCTGTTTTTT
CDR3aa: CAIGGDTGELFF
v_gene: TRBV10-3
d_gene: TRBD2
j_gene: TRBJ2-2
abundance: -

CDR3nt: TGTGCCAGCAGCCGCCAGGGAGGCTACACCTTC
CDR3aa: CASSRQGGYTF
v_gene: TRBV2
d_gene: -
j_gene: TRBJ1-2
abundance: -

CDR3nt: TGTGCCAGTAGTACAGGACAGGGAGGATTTCCTGGGGCCAACGTCCTGACTTTC
CDR3aa: CASSTGQGGFPGANVLTF
v_gene: TRBV19
d_gene: TRBD1
j_gene: TRBJ2-6
abundance: -

CDR3nt: TGTGCCAGCAGTTACGACAGGGGGGACTACGAGCAGTACTTC
CDR3aa: CASSYDRGDYEQYF
v_gene: TRBV6-5
d_gene: TRBD1
j_gene: TRBJ2-7
abundance: -

CDR3nt: TGTGCCAGCAGTTACGAAGGCCGAGGGTATGGCTACACCTTC
CDR3aa: CASSYEGRGYGYTF
v_gene: TRBV6-5
d_gene: -
j_gene: TRBJ1-2
abundance: few

CDR3nt: TGTGCCAGCAGCTTAGAAGAGACAGCCGATCCTGGAAACACCATATATTTT
CDR3aa: CASSLEETADPGNTIYF
v_gene: TRBV7-6
d_gene: -
j_gene: TRBJ1-3
abundance: few

CDR3nt: TGTGCCAGCAGCAATAGCGGGAGGACGGTCGGGGAGCTGTTTTTT
CDR3aa: CASSNSGRTVGELFF
v_gene: TRBV11-2
d_gene: TRBD2
j_gene: TRBJ2-2
abundance: once

CDR3nt: TGTGCCAGCAGCGTAGGAGGGTCCTCTGAAAAGCAGTATTTT
CDR3aa: CASSVGGSSEKQYF
v_gene: TRBV9
d_gene: -
j_gene: TRBJ2-3
abundance: -

CDR3nt: TGTGCCAGCAGTTACAAGACAGCAACTTACTATGGCTACACCTTC
CDR3aa: CASSYKTATYYGYTF
v_gene: TRBV6-5
d_gene: -
j_gene: TRBJ1-2
abundance: -

CDR3nt: TGCGCCAGCAAGTCGCTAGCGGGGGGGCCTCAAGAGACCCAGTACTTC
CDR3aa: CASKSLAGGPQETQYF
v_gene: TRBV5-1
d_gene: TRBD2
j_gene: TRBJ2-5
abundance: -

CDR3nt: TGTGCCAGCAGTCCCGGGGGAGGCAATCAGCCCCAGCATTTT
CDR3aa: CASSPGGGNQPQHF
v_gene: TRBV28
d_gene: -
j_gene: TRBJ1-5
abundance: -

CDR3nt: TGTGCCAGTACCCAACTCGGGGGGAGCAATCAGCCCCAGCATTTT
CDR3aa: CASTQLGGSNQPQHF
v_gene: TRBV19
d_gene: -
j_gene: TRBJ1-5
abundance: -

CDR3nt: TGTGCCTGGAGTTCCCCCTACCGGCAGGGAGAAGCTTTCTTT
CDR3aa: CAWSSPYRQGEAFF
v_gene: TRBV30
d_gene: -
j_gene: TRBJ1-1
abundance: -

CDR3nt: TGTGCCAGCAGCACCGGGACAGGGGGCTTCCTCTCCTACGAGCAGTACTTC
CDR3aa: CASSTGTGGFLSYEQYF
v_gene: TRBV2
d_gene: TRBD1
j_gene: TRBJ2-7
abundance: -

CDR3nt: TGTGCCAGCAGTTTAGCAATTAGCGGGAGAAGGACAGATACGCAGTATTTT
CDR3aa: CASSLAISGRRTDTQYF
v_gene: TRBV28
d_gene: TRBD2
j_gene: TRBJ2-3
abundance: -

CDR3nt: TGTGCCTGGAGTGTAGGAGCGGTAAGCCTGGGCGAGCAGTACTTC
CDR3aa: CAWSVGAVSLGEQYF
v_gene: TRBV30
d_gene: -
j_gene: TRBJ2-7
abundance: -

CDR3nt: TGTGCCAGCAGCATCAGGGGGAACTATGGCTACACCTTC
CDR3aa: CASSIRGNYGYTF
v_gene: TRBV5-4
d_gene: TRBD1
j_gene: TRBJ1-2
abundance: -

CDR3nt: TGTGCCAGCAGTGAAACAGGGTCTCGGTATGGCTACACCTTC
CDR3aa: CASSETGSRYGYTF
v_gene: TRBV27
d_gene: -
j_gene: TRBJ1-2
abundance: -

CDR3nt: TGTGCCAGCAGCCCCCAAACAGGGGGCCCGGGTCAGCCCCAGCATTTT
CDR3aa: CASSPQTGGPGQPQHF
v_gene: TRBV7-2
d_gene: TRBD1
j_gene: TRBJ1-5
abundance: -

CDR3nt: TGTGCCAGCAGCTTAGATCCCCCGGGGGCTGAAGCTTTCTTT
CDR3aa: CASSLDPPGAEAFF
v_gene: TRBV11-2
d_gene: -
j_gene: TRBJ1-1
abundance: -

CDR3nt: TGTGCCTGGACCGGGAGTTTTAATGAAAAACTGTTTTTT
CDR3aa: CAWTGSFNEKLFF
v_gene: TRBV30
d_gene: -
j_gene: TRBJ1-4
abundance: -